These 7 T cell receptor beta chains originate from one sample sequenced in a study of T cells in Graves' hyperthyroidism and ophthalmopathy. Authors of the study amplified TCR beta CDR3 regions from RNA transcripts. HTBI primers were the set used in a first-round RT-PCR of the TCR CDR3. TCRdb re-derived calls from the multiplex PCR reads in MiXCR, one entry per CDR3 protein. The sample contains some 530,000 distinct CDR3 sequences, approximately 23% of which appear only once. The sample was blood. The receptor set was obtained from a woman in her seventies with Graves' ophthalmopathy.

A few counts support this clonotype. The J gene is TRBJ2-5, the V gene TRBV5-1; D unresolved. The CDR3 is 14 residues long. V was clipped by 0 bases and J by 5 bases, with 11 bases between them. Germline-derived CDR1 and CDR2 are SGHRS and YFSETQ. The CDR3 is CASSLDAVGETQYF. The CDR3 nucleotides are TGCGCCAGCAGCTTGGACGCGGTGGGGGAGACCCAGTACTTC.

In this sample, this clonotype turned up a few times. The chain couples TRBV3-1 to TRBJ2-5, with D tentatively TRBD1 (6 bases). CDR1 is LGHDT and CDR2 is YNNKEL in the germline V gene (reference sequence). This CDR3 has 15 amino acids. V shed 5 bases and J shed 2 bases, with 15 bases lying between them. CDR3 protein: CASSVLGTPQETQYF. The CDR3 bases are TGTGCCAGCAGCGTATTGGGGACACCTCAAGAGACCCAGTACTTC.

This clonotype appeared a few times. The J gene is TRBJ2-2, the V gene TRBV11-2; 12 bases map to TRBD1. The CDR3 is 18 residues long. Trimming took 6 bases from V and 4 from J; bases not matched to a gene: 12. The germline CDR1 and CDR2 sequences are SGHAT and FQNNGV. The DNA for the CDR3 is TGTGCCAGCAGAAGGCCGGGACAGGGGGCCGTAAGCACCGGGGAGCTGTTTTTT. It specifies CASRRPGQGAVSTGELFF.

In this sample, this clonotype turned up many times. The V call is TRBV18, the J call TRBJ2-5; D call uncertain. Germline CDR1 and CDR2: KGHSH and LQKENI. The CDR3 extends over 14 amino acids. Trimming pared 2 bases from V and 4 bases from J, leaving 11 bases between. CDR3 DNA sequence: TGTGCCAGCTCACCAGACCCGCGTGGAGAGACCCAGTACTTC. It specifies CASSPDPRGETQYF.

This clonotype came up a few times. The chain joins TRBV7-6 to TRBJ1-1; D is ambiguous. V lost 5 bases to trimming and J lost 5 bases, with 12 bases between them. Germline V gives CDR1 SGHVS, CDR2 FNYEAQ. The CDR3 is 13 amino acids. CDR3 DNA: TGTGCCAGCAGCCCCCCGTTCCTGACTGAAGCTTTCTTT. Translating gives CASSPPFLTEAFF.

A note on this clonotype: No conserved phenylalanine or tryptophan ends this CDR3, so it is likely a read error. The V call is TRBV11-2, the J call TRBJ2-1; TRBD2 agrees at 11 bases. There are 16 residues in the CDR3. Trimming removed 5 bases from V and 8 bases from J; junction bases left unmatched: 11. Per germline, CDR1 SGHAT and CDR2 FQNNGV. CDR3: CASSLLLAGASHEQFL. In DNA, the CDR3 is TGTGCCAGCAGCCTACTACTAGCGGGGGCCTCCCATGAGCAGTTCCTC.

The rearrangement uses TRBV30 and TRBJ1-2; D call uncertain. This CDR3 has 11 residues. Trimming took 2 bases from V and 12 from J, leaving 13 bases between them. CDR1 and CDR2 from the germline V gene are GTSNPN and SVGIG (reference sequence). DNA of the CDR3: TGTGCCTGGAGTTTGCAGGCCGGCAACACCTTC. This gives the protein CAWSLQAGNTF.